This T cell receptor (beta chain) was observed in a study of T cells in Graves' hyperthyroidism and ophthalmopathy. Study-level points and caveats: Ophthalmopathy was identified by the model a median around 6.3 months ahead of onset.

Diagnosis rested on symptoms, serum thyroxine and TRAb, thyroid ultrasound, and orbital computed tomography. Progressors' blood was drawn at hyperthyroidism diagnosis, before ophthalmopathy symptoms. This clonotype appeared many times. The target antigen is unknown. There were TCR beta CDR3 regions amplified from RNA transcripts. First-round RT-PCR targeting the TCR CDR3 was performed with the HTBI primer set. MiXCR, applied by TCRdb to the multiplex PCR reads, yields one record per CDR3 protein. The sample contains some 370,000 distinct CDR3 sequences, roughly 17% of which appear only once. The CDR3 length is 14 residues. The V gene end was trimmed by 5 bases and the J gene end by 7 bases; junction bases not matched to a gene: 10. Germline CDR1 reads MNHEY; CDR2 reads SMNVEV (reference sequence).

The source is a young woman with Graves' hyperthyroidism that later progressed to Graves' ophthalmopathy. Material: blood. The chain has TRBV27 and TRBJ2-7; 8 bases fit TRBD1. The CDR3 reads CASSPGTGTEEQYF. The DNA for the CDR3 is TGTGCCAGCAGTCCCGGGACAGGAACGGAGGAGCAGTACTTC.